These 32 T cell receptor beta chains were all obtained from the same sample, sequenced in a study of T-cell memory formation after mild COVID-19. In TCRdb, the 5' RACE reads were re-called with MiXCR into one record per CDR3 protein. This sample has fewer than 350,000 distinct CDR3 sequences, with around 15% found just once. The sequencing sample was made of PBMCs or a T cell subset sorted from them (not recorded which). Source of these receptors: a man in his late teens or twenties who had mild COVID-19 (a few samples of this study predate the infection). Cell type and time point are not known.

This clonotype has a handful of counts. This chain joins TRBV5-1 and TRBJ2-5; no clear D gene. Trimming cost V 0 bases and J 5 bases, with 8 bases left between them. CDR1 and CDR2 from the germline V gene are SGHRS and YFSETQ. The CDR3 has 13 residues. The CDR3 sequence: CASSLVLEETQYF. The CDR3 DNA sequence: TGCGCCAGCAGCTTGGTTCTGGAGGAGACCCAGTACTTC.

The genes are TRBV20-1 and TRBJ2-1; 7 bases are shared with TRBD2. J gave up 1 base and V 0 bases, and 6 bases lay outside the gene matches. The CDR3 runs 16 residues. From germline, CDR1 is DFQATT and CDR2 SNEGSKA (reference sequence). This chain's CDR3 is CSAREGWGGSYNEQFF. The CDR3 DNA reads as TGCAGTGCTAGAGAAGGATGGGGGGGATCCTACAATGAGCAGTTCTTC.

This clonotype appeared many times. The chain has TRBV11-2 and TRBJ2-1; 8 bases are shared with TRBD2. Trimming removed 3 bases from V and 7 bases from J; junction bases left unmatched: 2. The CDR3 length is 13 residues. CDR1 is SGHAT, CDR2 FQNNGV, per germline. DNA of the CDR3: TGTGCCAGCAGCTTGGGCGGGGGGAATGAGCAGTTCTTC. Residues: CASSLGGGNEQFF. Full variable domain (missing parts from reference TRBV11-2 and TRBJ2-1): EAGVAQSPRYKIIEKRQSVAFWCNPISGHATLYWYQQILGQGPKLLIQFQNNGVVDDSQLPKDRFSAERLKGVDSTLKIQPAKLEDSAVYLCASSLGGGNEQFFGPGTRLTVL.

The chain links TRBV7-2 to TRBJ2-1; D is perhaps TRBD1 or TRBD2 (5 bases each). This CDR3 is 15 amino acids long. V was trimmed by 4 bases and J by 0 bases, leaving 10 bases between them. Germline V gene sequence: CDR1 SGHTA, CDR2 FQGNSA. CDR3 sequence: CASSSLGVSYNEQFF. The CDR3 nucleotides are TGTGCCAGCAGCTCACTGGGGGTCTCCTACAATGAGCAGTTCTTC. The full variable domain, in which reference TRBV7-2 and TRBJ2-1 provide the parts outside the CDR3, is GAGVSQSPSNKVTEKGKDVELRCDPISGHTALYWYRQSLGQGLEFLIYFQGNSAPDKSGLPSDRFSAERTGGSVSTLTIQRTQQEDSAVYLCASSSLGVSYNEQFFGPGTRLTVL.

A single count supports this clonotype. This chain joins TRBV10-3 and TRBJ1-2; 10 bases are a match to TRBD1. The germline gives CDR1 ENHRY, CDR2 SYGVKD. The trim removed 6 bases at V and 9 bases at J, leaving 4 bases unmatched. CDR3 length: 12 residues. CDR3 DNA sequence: TGTGCCATCAGGGGACAGGGGCTTAGCTACACCTTC. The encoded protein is CAIRGQGLSYTF.

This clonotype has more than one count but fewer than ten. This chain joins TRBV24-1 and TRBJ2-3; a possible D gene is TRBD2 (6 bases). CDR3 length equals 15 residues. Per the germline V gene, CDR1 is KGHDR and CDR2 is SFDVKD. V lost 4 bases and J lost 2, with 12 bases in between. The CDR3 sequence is CATSERGLFTDTQYF. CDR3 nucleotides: TGTGCCACCAGTGAACGGGGACTCTTCACAGATACGCAGTATTTT.

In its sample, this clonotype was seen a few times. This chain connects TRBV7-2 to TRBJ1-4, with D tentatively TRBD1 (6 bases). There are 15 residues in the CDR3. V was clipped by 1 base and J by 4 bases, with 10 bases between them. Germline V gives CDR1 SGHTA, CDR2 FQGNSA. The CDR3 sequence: CASSLDQGNNEKLFF. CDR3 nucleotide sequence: TGTGCCAGCAGCTTAGATCAGGGGAATAATGAAAAACTGTTTTTT.

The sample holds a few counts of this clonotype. CDR3 coding DNA: TGTGCCAGCAGCTCCAGCAGGGCATCCTACGAGCAGTACGTC. Its translation: CASSSSRASYEQYV. This rearrangement joins TRBV7-9 to TRBJ2-7, with a weak D call TRBD1 (5 bases). The CDR3 is 14 residues long. The germline V and J ends were trimmed by 4 bases and 1 base, with 11 bases remaining between them. CDR1 and CDR2 (germline): SEHNR, FQNEAQ (reference sequence).

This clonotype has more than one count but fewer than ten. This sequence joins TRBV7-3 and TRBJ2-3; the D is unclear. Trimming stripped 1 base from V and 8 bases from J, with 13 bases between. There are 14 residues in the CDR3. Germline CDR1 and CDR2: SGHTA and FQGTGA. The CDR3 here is CASSLNPGSGTQYF. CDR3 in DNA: TGTGCCAGCAGCTTAAATCCCGGATCGGGTACGCAGTATTTT.

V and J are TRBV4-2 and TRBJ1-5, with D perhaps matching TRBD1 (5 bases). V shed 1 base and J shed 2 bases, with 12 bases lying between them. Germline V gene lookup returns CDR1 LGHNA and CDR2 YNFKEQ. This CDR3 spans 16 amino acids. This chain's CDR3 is CASSQGDSEGNQPQHF. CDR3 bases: TGTGCCAGCAGCCAAGGAGACAGCGAGGGCAATCAGCCCCAGCATTTT.

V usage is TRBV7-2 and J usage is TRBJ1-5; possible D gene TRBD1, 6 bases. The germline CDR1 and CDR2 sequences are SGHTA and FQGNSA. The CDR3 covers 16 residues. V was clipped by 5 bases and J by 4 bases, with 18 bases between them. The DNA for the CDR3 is TGTGCCAGCAGCCGAAGCCGGACAGCGGTGAATCAGCCCCAGCATTTT. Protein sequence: CASSRSRTAVNQPQHF.

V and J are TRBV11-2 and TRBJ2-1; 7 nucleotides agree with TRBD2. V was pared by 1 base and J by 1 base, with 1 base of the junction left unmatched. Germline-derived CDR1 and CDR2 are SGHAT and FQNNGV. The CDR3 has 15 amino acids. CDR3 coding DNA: TGTGCCAGCAGCTTAGGGACTAGGTCCTACAATGAGCAGTTCTTC. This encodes CASSLGTRSYNEQFF.

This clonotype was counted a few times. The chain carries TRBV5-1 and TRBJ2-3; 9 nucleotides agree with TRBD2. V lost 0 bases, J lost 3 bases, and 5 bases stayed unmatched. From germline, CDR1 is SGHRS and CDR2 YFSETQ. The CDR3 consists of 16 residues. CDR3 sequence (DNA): TGCGCCAGCAGCTTGGTACTAGCGGGCGATACAGATACGCAGTATTTT. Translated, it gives CASSLVLAGDTDTQYF.

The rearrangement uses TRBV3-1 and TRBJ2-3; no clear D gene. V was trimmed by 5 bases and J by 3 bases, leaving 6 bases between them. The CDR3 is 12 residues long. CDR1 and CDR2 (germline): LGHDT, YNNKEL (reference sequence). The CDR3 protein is CASSFLTDTQYF. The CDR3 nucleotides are TGTGCCAGCAGCTTTTTAACAGATACGCAGTATTTT.

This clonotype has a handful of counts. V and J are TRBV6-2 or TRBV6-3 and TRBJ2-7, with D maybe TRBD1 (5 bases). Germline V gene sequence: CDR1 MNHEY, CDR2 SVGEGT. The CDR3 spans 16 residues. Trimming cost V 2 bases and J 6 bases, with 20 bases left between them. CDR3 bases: TGTGCCAGCAGTTACGGTGAGACAGCCCCTCCCTCCGAGCAGTACGTC. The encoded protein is CASSYGETAPPSEQYV.

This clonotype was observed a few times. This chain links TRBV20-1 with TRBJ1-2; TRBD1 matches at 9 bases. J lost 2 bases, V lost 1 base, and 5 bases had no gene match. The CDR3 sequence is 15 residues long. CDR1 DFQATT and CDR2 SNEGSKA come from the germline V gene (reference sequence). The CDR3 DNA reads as TGCAGTGCTAGAGTCCGGGACAGGGTGAACTATGGCTACACCTTC. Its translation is CSARVRDRVNYGYTF.

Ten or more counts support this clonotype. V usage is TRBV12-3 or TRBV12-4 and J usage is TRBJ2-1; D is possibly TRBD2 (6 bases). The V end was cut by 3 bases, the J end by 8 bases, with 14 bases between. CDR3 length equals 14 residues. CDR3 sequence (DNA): TGTGCCAGCAGTTTCTTGCGGGGAGTTGATGAGCAGTTCTTC. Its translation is CASSFLRGVDEQFF.

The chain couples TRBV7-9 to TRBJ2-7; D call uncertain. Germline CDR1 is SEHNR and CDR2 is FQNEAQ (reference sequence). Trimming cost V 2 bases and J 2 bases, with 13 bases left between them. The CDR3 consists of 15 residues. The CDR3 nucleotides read TGTGCCAGCAGCTTAAGCCCTGACACCCCCTACGAGCAGTACTTC. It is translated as CASSLSPDTPYEQYF.

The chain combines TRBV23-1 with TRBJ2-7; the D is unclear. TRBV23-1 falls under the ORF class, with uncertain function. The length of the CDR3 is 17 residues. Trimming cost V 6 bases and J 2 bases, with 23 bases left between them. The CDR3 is CASSPHPPHLVTYEQYF. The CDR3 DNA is TGCGCCAGCAGCCCACACCCCCCTCACTTGGTAACCTACGAGCAGTACTTC.

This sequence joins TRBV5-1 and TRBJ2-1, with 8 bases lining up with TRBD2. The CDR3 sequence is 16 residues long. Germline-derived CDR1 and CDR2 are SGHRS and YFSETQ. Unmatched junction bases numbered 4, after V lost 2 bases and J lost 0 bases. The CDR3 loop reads CASSFAAGGSYNEQFF. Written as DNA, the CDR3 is TGCGCCAGCAGCTTTGCGGCGGGGGGCTCCTACAATGAGCAGTTCTTC. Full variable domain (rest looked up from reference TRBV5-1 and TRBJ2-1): KAGVTQTPRYLIKTRGQQVTLSCSPISGHRSVSWYQQTPGQGLQFLFEYFSETQRNKGNFPGRFSGRQFSNSRSEMNVSTLELGDSALYLCASSFAAGGSYNEQFFGPGTRLTVL.

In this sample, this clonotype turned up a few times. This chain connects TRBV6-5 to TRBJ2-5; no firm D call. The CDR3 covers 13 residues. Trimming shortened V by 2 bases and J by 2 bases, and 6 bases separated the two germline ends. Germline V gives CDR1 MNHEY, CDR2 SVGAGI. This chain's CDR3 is CASSYPGQETQYF. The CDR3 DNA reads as TGTGCCAGCAGTTACCCCGGGCAAGAGACCCAGTACTTC.

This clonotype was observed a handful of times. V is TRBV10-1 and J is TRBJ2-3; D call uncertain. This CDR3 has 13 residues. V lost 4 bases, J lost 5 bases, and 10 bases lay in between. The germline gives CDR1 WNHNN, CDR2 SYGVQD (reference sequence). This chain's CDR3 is CASSVGSGDTQYF. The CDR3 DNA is TGCGCCAGCAGTGTAGGTTCGGGAGATACGCAGTATTTT.

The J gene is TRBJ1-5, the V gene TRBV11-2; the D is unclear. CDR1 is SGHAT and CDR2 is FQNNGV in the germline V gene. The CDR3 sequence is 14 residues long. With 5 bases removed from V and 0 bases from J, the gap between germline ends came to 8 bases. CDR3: CASSQYPSNQPQHF. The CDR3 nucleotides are TGTGCCAGCAGCCAGTACCCTAGCAATCAGCCCCAGCATTTT.

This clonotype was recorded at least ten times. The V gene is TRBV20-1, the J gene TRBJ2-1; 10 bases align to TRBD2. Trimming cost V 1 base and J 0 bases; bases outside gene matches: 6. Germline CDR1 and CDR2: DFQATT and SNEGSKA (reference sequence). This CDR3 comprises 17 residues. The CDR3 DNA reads TGCAGTGCTAGAGTTAGCGGGGGGCCGGGCTCCTACAATGAGCAGTTCTTC. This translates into CSARVSGGPGSYNEQFF.

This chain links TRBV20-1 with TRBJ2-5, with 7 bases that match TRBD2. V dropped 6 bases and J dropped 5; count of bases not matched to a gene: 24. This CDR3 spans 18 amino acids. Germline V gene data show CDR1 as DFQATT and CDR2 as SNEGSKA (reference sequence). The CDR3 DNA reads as TGCAGTGCCACAAATGACCCCGGGGGGATGTCTATAGGGGAGACCCAGTACTTC. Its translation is CSATNDPGGMSIGETQYF.

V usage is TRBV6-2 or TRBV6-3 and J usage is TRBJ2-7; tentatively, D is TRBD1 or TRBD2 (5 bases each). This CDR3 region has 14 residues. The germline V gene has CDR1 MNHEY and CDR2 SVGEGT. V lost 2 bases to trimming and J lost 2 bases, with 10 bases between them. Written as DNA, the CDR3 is TGTGCCAGCAGTTACGATGGGGGACCCTACGAGCAGTACGTC. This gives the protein CASSYDGGPYEQYV.

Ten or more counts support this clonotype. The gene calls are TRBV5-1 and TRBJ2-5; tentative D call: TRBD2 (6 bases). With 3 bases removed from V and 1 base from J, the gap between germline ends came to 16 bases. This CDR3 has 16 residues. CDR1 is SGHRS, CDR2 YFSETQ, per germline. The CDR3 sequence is CASSSGGRGSQETQYF. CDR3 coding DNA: TGCGCCAGCAGCTCCGGCGGGCGGGGTTCCCAAGAGACCCAGTACTTC.

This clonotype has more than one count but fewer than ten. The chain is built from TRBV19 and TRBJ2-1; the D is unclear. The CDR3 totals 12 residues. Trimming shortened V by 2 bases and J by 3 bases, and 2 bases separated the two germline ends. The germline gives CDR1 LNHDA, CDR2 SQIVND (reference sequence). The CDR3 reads CASSINYNEQFF. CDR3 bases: TGTGCCAGTAGTATAAACTACAATGAGCAGTTCTTC.

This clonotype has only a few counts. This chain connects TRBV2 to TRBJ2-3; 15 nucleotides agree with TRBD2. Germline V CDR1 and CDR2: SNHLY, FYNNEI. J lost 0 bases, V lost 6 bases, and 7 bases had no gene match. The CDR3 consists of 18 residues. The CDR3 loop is CASSYGTSGGLSTDTQYF. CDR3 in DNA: TGTGCCAGCAGCTACGGGACTAGCGGGGGGTTGAGCACAGATACGCAGTATTTT.

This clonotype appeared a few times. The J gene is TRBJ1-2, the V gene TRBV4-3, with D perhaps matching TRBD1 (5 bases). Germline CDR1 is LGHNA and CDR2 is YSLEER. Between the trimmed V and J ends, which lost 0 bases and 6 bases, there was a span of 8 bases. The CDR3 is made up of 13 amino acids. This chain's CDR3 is CASSQDREDGYTF. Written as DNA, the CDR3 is TGCGCCAGCAGCCAAGACAGGGAAGATGGCTACACCTTC.

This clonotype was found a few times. CDR3 sequence: CASSVLGTGEEKLFF. The CDR3 DNA sequence: TGCGCCAGCAGCGTACTCGGGACAGGGGAGGAAAAACTGTTTTTT. The rearrangement joins TRBV5-1 to TRBJ1-4; 10 bases map to TRBD1. Germline lookup yields CDR1 SGHRS and CDR2 YFSETQ. V lost 4 bases and J lost 8; bases outside the gene matches: 8. The CDR3 contains 15 residues.

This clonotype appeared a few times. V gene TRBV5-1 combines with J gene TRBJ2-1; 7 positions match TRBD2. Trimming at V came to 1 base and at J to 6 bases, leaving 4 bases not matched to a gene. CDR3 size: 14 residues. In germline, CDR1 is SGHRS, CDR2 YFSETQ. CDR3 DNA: TGCGCCAGCAGCTTGTGGGCGGGGGTCAATGAGCAGTTCTTC. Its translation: CASSLWAGVNEQFF.